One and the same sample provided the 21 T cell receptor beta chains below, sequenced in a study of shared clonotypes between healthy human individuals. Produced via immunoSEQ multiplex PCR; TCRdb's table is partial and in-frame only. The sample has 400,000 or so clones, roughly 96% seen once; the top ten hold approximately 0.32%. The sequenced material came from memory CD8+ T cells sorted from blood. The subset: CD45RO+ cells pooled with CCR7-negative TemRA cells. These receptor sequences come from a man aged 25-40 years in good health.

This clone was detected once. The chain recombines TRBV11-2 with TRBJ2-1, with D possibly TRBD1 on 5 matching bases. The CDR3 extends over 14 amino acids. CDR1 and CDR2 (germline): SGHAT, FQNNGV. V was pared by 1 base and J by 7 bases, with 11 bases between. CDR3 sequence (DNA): TGTGCCAGCAGCTTAGCCCCAACAGGTAATGAGCAGTTCTTC. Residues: CASSLAPTGNEQFF.

Written as DNA, the CDR3 is TGTGCCAGCGGGACAGGGGGCACAGATACGCAGTATTTT. Its protein product is CASGTGGTDTQYF. V usage is TRBV2 and J usage is TRBJ2-3; TRBD1 agrees at 10 bases. There are 13 residues in the CDR3. J lost 1 base, V lost 8 bases, and 0 bases had no gene match. From germline, CDR1 is SNHLY and CDR2 FYNNEI.

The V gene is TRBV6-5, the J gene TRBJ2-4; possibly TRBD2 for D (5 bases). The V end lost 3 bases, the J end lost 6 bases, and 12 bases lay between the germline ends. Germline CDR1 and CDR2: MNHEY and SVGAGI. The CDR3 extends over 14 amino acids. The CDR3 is CASSYQRLGNIQYF. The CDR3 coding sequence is TGTGCCAGCAGTTATCAGCGGCTTGGAAACATTCAGTACTTC.

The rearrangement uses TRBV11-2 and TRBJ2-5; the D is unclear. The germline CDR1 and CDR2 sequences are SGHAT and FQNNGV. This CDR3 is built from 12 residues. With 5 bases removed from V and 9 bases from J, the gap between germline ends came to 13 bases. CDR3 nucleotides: TGTGCCAGCAGCCCCCGGCGAGACCCCCAGTACTTC. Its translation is CASSPRRDPQYF.

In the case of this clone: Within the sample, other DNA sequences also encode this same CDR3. In DNA form, the CDR3 reads TGTGCCAGCAGCCAAGTGGGAGGGAAAGGGTATGGCTACACCTTC. Protein product: CASSQVGGKGYGYTF. The rearrangement links TRBV4-2 to TRBJ1-2; D gene unclear. Trimming pared 1 base from V and 5 bases from J, leaving 14 bases between. Germline lookup yields CDR1 LGHNA and CDR2 YNFKEQ. The CDR3 has 15 amino acids.

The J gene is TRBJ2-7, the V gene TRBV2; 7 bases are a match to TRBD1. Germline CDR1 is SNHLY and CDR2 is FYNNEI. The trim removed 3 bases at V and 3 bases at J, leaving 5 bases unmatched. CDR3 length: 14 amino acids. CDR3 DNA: TGTGCCAGCAGTGAGCGAGACAGGGACTACGAGCAGTACTTC. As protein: CASSERDRDYEQYF.

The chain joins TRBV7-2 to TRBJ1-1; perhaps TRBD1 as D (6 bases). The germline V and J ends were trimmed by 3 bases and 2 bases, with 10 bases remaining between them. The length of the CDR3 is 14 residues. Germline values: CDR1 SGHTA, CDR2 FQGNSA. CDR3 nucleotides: TGTGCCAGCAGCTTTCACAGGGAAAACACTGAAGCTTTCTTT. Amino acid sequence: CASSFHRENTEAFF.

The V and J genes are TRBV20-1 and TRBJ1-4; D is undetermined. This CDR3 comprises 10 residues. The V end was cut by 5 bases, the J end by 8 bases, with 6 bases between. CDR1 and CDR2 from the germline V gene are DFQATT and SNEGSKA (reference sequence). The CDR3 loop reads CSASREKLFF. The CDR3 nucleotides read TGCAGTGCTTCGAGGGAAAAACTGTTTTTT.

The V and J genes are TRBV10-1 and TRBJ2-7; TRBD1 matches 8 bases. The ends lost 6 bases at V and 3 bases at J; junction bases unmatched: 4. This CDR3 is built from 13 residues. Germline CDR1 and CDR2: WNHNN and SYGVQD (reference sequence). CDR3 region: CASSSDRGYEQYF. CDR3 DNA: TGCGCCAGCAGCTCAGACAGGGGCTACGAGCAGTACTTC.

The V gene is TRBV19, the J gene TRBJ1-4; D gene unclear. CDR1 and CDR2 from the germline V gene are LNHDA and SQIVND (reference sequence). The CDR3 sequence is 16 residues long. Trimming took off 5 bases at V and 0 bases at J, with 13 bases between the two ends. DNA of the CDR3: TGTGCCAGTAGTTCGAGGAGGTGGGCAACTAATGAAAAACTGTTTTTT. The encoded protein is CASSSRRWATNEKLFF. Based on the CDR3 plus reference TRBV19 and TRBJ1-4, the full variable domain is DGGITQSPKYLFRKEGQNVTLSCEQNLNHDAMYWYRQDPGQGLRLIYYSQIVNDFQKGDIAEGYSVSREKKESFPLTVTSAQKNPTAFYLCASSSRRWATNEKLFFGSGTQLSVL.

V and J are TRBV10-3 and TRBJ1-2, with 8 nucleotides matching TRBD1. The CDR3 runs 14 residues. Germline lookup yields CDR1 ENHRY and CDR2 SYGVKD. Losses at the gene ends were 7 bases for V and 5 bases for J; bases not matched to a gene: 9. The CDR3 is CAITPGTGLYGYTF. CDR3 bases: TGTGCCATCACCCCCGGGACAGGCCTTTATGGCTACACCTTC.

In nucleotides, the CDR3 is TGTGCCAGCAGTTATTGGGCAGATACGCAGTATTTT. Its translation is CASSYWADTQYF. The gene calls are TRBV6-1 and TRBJ2-3; D remains unclear. Trimming cost V 5 bases and J 4 bases, with 7 bases left between them. In germline, CDR1 is MNHNS, CDR2 SASEGT. The CDR3 is 12 residues long.

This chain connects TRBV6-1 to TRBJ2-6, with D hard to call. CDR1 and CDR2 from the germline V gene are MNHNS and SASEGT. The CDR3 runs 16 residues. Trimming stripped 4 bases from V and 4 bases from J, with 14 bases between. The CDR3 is CASSADRTTGANVLTF. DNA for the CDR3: TGTGCCAGCAGTGCGGACCGGACCACGGGGGCCAACGTCCTGACTTTC.

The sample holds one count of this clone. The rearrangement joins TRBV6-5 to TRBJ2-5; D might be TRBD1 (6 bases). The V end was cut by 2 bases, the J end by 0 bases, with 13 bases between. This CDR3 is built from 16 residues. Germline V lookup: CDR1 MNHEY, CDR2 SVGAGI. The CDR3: CASSYNYRANQETQYF. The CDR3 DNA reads TGTGCCAGCAGTTACAATTACAGGGCTAACCAAGAGACCCAGTACTTC.

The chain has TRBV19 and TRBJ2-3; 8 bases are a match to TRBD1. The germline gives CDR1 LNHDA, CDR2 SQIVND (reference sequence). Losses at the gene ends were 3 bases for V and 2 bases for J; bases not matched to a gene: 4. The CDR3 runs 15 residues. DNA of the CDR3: TGTGCCAGTAGTATGTGGGACAGGCACACAGATACGCAGTATTTT. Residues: CASSMWDRHTDTQYF.

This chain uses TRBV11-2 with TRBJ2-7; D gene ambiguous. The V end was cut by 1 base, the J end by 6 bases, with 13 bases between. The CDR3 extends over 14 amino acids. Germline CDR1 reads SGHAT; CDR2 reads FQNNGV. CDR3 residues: CASSLAELHLEQYF. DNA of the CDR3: TGTGCCAGCAGCTTAGCCGAGCTTCATCTCGAGCAGTACTTC.

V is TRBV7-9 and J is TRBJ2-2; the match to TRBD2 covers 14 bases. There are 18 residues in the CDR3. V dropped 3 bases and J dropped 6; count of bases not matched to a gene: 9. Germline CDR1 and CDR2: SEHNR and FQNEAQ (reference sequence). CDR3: CASSFLLGLAGEAGELFF. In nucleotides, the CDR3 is TGTGCCAGCAGCTTTCTATTGGGACTAGCGGGAGAGGCCGGGGAGCTGTTTTTT.

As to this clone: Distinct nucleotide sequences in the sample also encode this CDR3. The CDR3 spells CASSQEALTSGSGYEQYF. The CDR3 nucleotides are TGTGCCAGCAGCCAAGAAGCCCTGACTAGCGGGTCCGGTTACGAGCAGTACTTC. The V gene is TRBV4-2, the J gene TRBJ2-7, with 10 positions matching TRBD2. The CDR3 totals 18 residues. V lost 0 bases, J lost 4 bases, and 12 bases stayed unmatched. Germline V gene data show CDR1 as LGHNA and CDR2 as YNFKEQ.

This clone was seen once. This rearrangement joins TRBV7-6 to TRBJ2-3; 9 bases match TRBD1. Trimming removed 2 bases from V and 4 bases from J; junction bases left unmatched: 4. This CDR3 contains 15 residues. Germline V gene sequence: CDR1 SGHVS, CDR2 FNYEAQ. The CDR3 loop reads CASSLTGTGSDTQYF. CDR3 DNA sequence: TGTGCCAGCAGCTTAACCGGGACAGGGTCAGATACGCAGTATTTT. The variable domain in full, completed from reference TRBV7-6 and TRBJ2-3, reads GAGVSQSPRYKVTKRGQDVALRCDPISGHVSLYWYRQALGQGPEFLTYFNYEAQQDKSGLPNDRFSAERPEGSISTLTIQRTEQRDSAMYRCASSLTGTGSDTQYFGPGTRLTVL.

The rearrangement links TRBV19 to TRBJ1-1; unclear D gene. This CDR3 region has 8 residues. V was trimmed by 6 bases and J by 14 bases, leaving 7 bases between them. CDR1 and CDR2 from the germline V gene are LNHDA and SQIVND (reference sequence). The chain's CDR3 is CASRGGFF. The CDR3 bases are TGTGCCAGTAGGGGAGGATTCTTT.

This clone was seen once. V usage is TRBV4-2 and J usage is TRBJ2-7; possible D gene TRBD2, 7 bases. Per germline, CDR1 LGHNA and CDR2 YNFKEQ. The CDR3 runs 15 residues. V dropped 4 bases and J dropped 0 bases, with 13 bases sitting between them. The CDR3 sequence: CASSRGGGPSYEQYF. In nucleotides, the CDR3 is TGTGCCAGCAGCCGAGGGGGGGGGCCCTCCTACGAGCAGTACTTC.